The 19 T cell receptor beta chains below were found in one sample sequenced in a study of tumor and adjacent non-tumor tissue in lung cancer. The library came from three nested PCR rounds adapted from ARM-PCR protocols. TCRdb re-derived calls from the multiplex PCR reads in MiXCR, one entry per CDR3 protein. The repertoire consists of 90,000 to 100,000 distinct CDR3 sequences, with 75% to 90% occurring once and the leading ten covering 30%. No cell sorting was done before RNA was extracted from the tissue. More than 3 cm separated this lung sample from the edge of the tumor. Sequencing used distant non-tumor lung tissue. The receptors derive from a man between 60 and 75 years old with small cell lung cancer.

This clonotype appeared a few times. A single base separates this from a much larger clone, so it may be a read error. This sequence joins TRBV7-8 and TRBJ2-5, with TRBD1 matching 9 bases. There are 14 residues in the CDR3. CDR1 SGHVS and CDR2 FQNEAQ come from the germline V gene. The CDR3 sequence: CANSPDRGQETQYF. CDR3 coding DNA: TGTGCCAACAGCCCTGACAGGGGGCAAGAGACCCAGTACTTC.

Notes on this clonotype: The missing conserved phenylalanine or tryptophan at the end of this CDR3 makes a read error likely. V and J are TRBV12-3 or TRBV12-4 and TRBJ2-7; TRBD2 matches 8 bases. The CDR3 extends over 13 amino acids. The V segment lost 6 bases and the J segment 5 bases; nucleotides outside the gene matches: 6. The DNA for the CDR3 is TGTGCCAGCAGGGCGGGAGGCTACCACGAGCAGTACATC. Its translation: CASRAGGYHEQYI.

This clonotype was counted between two and nine times. V usage is TRBV20-1 and J usage is TRBJ1-1; D might be TRBD1 (5 bases). The germline V gene has CDR1 DFQATT and CDR2 SNEGSKA (reference sequence). The CDR3 runs to 12 residues. V was trimmed by 3 bases and J by 1 base, leaving 6 bases between them. CDR3 residues: CSARGTNTEAFF. The CDR3 nucleotides are TGCAGTGCTAGGGGGACGAACACTGAAGCTTTCTTT.

The sample holds many counts of this clonotype. This chain links TRBV12-3 or TRBV12-4 with TRBJ1-6, with a tentative D call TRBD1 (6 bases). The V end lost 4 bases, the J end lost 7 bases, and 14 bases lay between the germline ends. The CDR3 length is 15 residues. The CDR3 region is CASSYPDRPNSPLHF. Written as DNA, the CDR3 is TGTGCCAGCAGTTATCCAGACAGGCCCAATTCACCCCTCCACTTT.

By sample share, this clonotype is medium-sized. The chain combines TRBV11-2 with TRBJ2-1, with D possibly TRBD2 on 6 matching bases. Germline V gene sequence: CDR1 SGHAT, CDR2 FQNNGV. There are 15 residues in the CDR3. The V gene lost 2 bases and the J gene lost 9 bases, with 17 bases spanning the gap. This CDR3 reads CASSLLGRDHGEQFF. The CDR3 nucleotides read TGTGCCAGCAGCTTACTGGGGCGGGATCACGGTGAGCAGTTCTTC.

The chain is built from TRBV12-3 or TRBV12-4 and TRBJ1-1, with a tentative D call TRBD1 (5 bases). V was pared by 5 bases and J by 0 bases, with 13 bases between. The CDR3 length is 15 residues. CDR3 sequence: CASSLSRGMNTEAFF. DNA for the CDR3: TGTGCCAGCAGTCTCAGTCGGGGGATGAACACTGAAGCTTTCTTT.

With regard to this clonotype: One end of the junction fails to match germline, which may point to a read error. The rearrangement joins TRBV6-9 to TRBJ1-6; D perhaps matches TRBD1 (5 bases). The germline CDR1 and CDR2 sequences are MNHGY and SVAAGI. The CDR3 is 16 residues long. The CDR3 sequence: CASLSGAPDYNSPLHF. Here the CDR3 DNA reads TGTGCCAGCCTCAGTGGGGCTCCTGACTATAATTCACCCCTTCACTTT.

Regarding this clonotype: Germline and junction disagree at one end, which may indicate a read error. This rearrangement joins TRBV12-3 or TRBV12-4 to TRBJ2-7; 13 bases fit TRBD2. This CDR3 is 15 amino acids long. The CDR3 region is CASSPGLAGNYEQYF. In DNA form, the CDR3 reads TGTGCCAGCAGTCCGGGACTAGCGGGAAACTACGAACAGTACTTC.

As to this clonotype: Germline and junction disagree at one end, which may indicate a read error. CDR3 sequence reads: CSASRDGGNTEASF. The CDR3 nucleotides read TGCAGTGCTAGTAGGGATGGGGGAAACACTGAAGCTTCCTTT. The rearrangement uses TRBV20-1 and TRBJ1-1, with a weak D call TRBD1 (5 bases). This CDR3 comprises 14 residues. Germline-derived CDR1 and CDR2 are DFQATT and SNEGSKA (reference sequence).

As concerns this clonotype: No conserved phenylalanine or tryptophan ends this CDR3, so it is likely a read error. The chain combines TRBV12-3 or TRBV12-4 with TRBJ2-1, with a tentative D call TRBD2 (6 bases). The CDR3 runs to 14 residues. V lost 7 bases and J lost 11, with 21 bases in between. The CDR3 is CASTGRQGISKQFL. DNA for the CDR3: TGTGCCAGCACAGGGAGGCAGGGAATTAGTAAGCAGTTCCTC.

Remarks on this clonotype: The junction shows a germline mismatch at one end, possibly a read error. The V call is TRBV29-1, the J call TRBJ1-2; no clear D gene. This CDR3 has 14 residues. Germline values: CDR1 SQVTM, CDR2 ANQGSEA. CDR3 nucleotides: TGCAACGTTGCTCAAATAGGGCGGGTAGATGGCTACACCTTC. Encoded protein: CNVAQIGRVDGYTF.

This clonotype was recorded only once. This chain connects TRBV12-3 or TRBV12-4 to TRBJ2-3, with D possibly matching TRBD1 (5 bases). V was clipped by 3 bases and J by 3 bases, with 16 bases between them. The CDR3 has 16 residues. This CDR3 is CASSFGWGVRTDTQYF. CDR3 in DNA: TGTGCCAGCAGTTTTGGTTGGGGCGTGAGGACAGATACGCAGTATTTT.

Remarks on this clonotype: At one end, the junction sequence differs from germline, possibly due to a read error. The CDR3 DNA sequence: TGTGCCATCAGAGGAAGCTCAGGGCTAGCGGGAGCCGGGGAGCTGCTTTTT. Translation gives CAIRGSSGLAGAGELLF. The chain joins TRBV10-3 to TRBJ2-2; 10 positions match TRBD2. From germline, CDR1 is ENHRY and CDR2 SYGVKD. The CDR3 contains 17 residues.

Turning to this clonotype: Since the CDR3 does not end with the conserved phenylalanine or tryptophan, this likely comes from a read error. It is unclear where the CDR3 begins or ends on the DNA, so no DNA is shown, and the CDR3 is as TCRdb lists it. The chain combines TRBV10-3 with TRBJ1-1. The CDR3 extends over 14 residues, inclusive of both ends. Per germline, CDR1 ENHRY and CDR2 SYGVKD. CDR3 protein: CAISDLGLGTETFL.

This chain connects TRBV11-2 to TRBJ2-1, with 8 bases that match TRBD1. This CDR3 contains 15 residues. Per germline, CDR1 SGHAT and CDR2 FQNNGV. The CDR3 DNA sequence: TGTGTTAACAGCTTAGGAGGACAGGGTCGGAATGAGCAGTTCTTC. Translating gives CVNSLGGQGRNEQFF.

The genes are TRBV29-1 and TRBJ2-1; D may correspond to TRBD1 or TRBD2 (5 bases each). CDR3 length equals 13 residues. Germline CDR1 and CDR2: SQVTM and ANQGSEA. CDR3 residues: CSAGGRGSGEQFF. DNA for the CDR3: TGCAGTGCTGGGGGTAGAGGGAGTGGTGAGCAGTTCTTC.

Remarks on this clonotype: At one end, the junction sequence differs from germline, possibly due to a read error. The chain is built from TRBV9 and TRBJ2-1; TRBD1 might be the D (5 bases). This CDR3 has 13 residues. The germline gives CDR1 SGDLS, CDR2 YYNGEE. The CDR3 nucleotides are TGTGTCAGCAGCGTATCCCCAGGGCCTGAGCAGTTCTTC. This encodes CVSSVSPGPEQFF.

As to this clonotype: In this CDR3 the conserved last residue, phenylalanine or tryptophan, is missing, so a read error is likely. The CDR3 region has the DNA TGCAGCGGAGCCCTGTTGCGGGGGTATTACAATGAGCAGTACTAC. Translated: CSGALLRGYYNEQYY. This sequence joins TRBV29-1 and TRBJ2-1, with 7 bases fitting TRBD2. With the DNA end fitting TRBJ2-7 better, the J assignment may be wrong. CDR1 and CDR2 from the germline V gene are SQVTM and ANQGSEA. CDR3 length: 15 amino acids.

About this clonotype: The final CDR3 position lacks the conserved phenylalanine or tryptophan, pointing to a likely read error. Because the CDR3's place on the DNA is in doubt, the DNA is left out and the CDR3 is given as listed by TCRdb. The rearrangement joins TRBV14 to TRBJ2-7; the D segment call TRBD2 is taken from the table without a DNA check. A total of 15 residues make up the CDR3, ends included. From germline, CDR1 is SGHDN and CDR2 FVKESK. CDR3 sequence reads: CASSHPSGPSYERYA.